This TCR beta chain was identified in a study of blood T cell repertoires in COVID-19. Per the study methods: Cell counts per sample came from amplifying reference gene primers. The assay was immunoSEQ multiplex PCR, and TCRdb's table has in-frame clones only and misses some. V, J and clone size are those of that table, while D and trimming were read from the DNA. The profile shows fewer than 250,000 clones, over 80% of them singletons. This CDR3 spans 11 amino acids. The V gene's germline CDR1 is SNHLY and CDR2 FYNNEI. The ends were cut back, 8 bases at V and 12 bases at J, with 14 bases in the middle.

V gene TRBV2 combines with J gene TRBJ2-1; tentative D call: TRBD2 (6 bases). The sequence was obtained from a woman between 25 and 40 years old with acute COVID-19. Input material: PBMCs or T cells enriched from blood (not recorded which). The chain's CDR3 is CASGTSGVQFF. CDR3 nucleotide sequence: TGTGCCAGCGGAACCTCGGGGGTGCAGTTCTTC.